The source of this T cell receptor (beta chain) is a study of shared clonotypes between healthy human individuals. Naive CD8 populations comprised CD45RO-negative cells positively selected for CCR7, excluding terminally differentiated effector memory CD45RA+ cells. This clone was counted a single time. Other nucleotide sequences from this sample produce the same CDR3. Clones were sequenced by immunoSEQ multiplex PCR, and TCRdb holds only the in-frame ones, with some missing. The sample lists about 2.1 million clones; 93% were seen once. The clonotype originates from a man aged 18 to 35 in good health. Some clones in this sample may be carry-over from other donors' samples. Sequences were obtained from naive CD8+ T cells from PBMCs.

CDR3 nucleotide sequence: TGTGCCAGTAGTATAGATCGCGAGGGCCACAATGAGCAGTTCTTC. Its translation: CASSIDREGHNEQFF. The rearrangement uses TRBV19 and TRBJ2-1; a possible D gene is TRBD2 (5 bases). The CDR3 length is 15 residues. Per the germline V gene, CDR1 is LNHDA and CDR2 is SQIVND (reference sequence). The V end was cut by 0 bases, the J end by 5 bases, with 11 bases between.